This TCR beta chain derives from a study of blood T cell repertoires in COVID-19. Here immunoSEQ multiplex PCR was the method, and the copy in TCRdb shows in-frame clones only, minus some. This sample has roughly 400,000 clones, with less than 95% found just once. Between the trimmed V and J ends, which lost 9 bases and 2 bases, there was a span of 10 bases. The germline V gene has CDR1 MNHEY and CDR2 SVGAGI. This CDR3 has 13 residues. Sample: PBMCs or T cells enriched from blood (not recorded which). This TCR was sampled from a man younger than 35 who had recovered from COVID-19. The V and J genes are TRBV6-5 and TRBJ1-4; D ambiguous. The CDR3 reads CASLAKTNEKLFF. DNA for the CDR3: TGTGCCAGTTTGGCCAAGACTAATGAAAAACTGTTTTTT.